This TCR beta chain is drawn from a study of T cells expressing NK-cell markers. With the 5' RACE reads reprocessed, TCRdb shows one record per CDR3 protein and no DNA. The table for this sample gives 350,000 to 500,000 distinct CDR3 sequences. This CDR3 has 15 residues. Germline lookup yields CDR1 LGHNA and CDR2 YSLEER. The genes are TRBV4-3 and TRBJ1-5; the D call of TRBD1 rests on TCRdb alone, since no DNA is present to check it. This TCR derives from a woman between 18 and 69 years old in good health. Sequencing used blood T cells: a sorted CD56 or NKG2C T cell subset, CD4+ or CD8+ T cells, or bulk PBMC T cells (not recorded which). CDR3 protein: CASSQTDSIGQPQHF.